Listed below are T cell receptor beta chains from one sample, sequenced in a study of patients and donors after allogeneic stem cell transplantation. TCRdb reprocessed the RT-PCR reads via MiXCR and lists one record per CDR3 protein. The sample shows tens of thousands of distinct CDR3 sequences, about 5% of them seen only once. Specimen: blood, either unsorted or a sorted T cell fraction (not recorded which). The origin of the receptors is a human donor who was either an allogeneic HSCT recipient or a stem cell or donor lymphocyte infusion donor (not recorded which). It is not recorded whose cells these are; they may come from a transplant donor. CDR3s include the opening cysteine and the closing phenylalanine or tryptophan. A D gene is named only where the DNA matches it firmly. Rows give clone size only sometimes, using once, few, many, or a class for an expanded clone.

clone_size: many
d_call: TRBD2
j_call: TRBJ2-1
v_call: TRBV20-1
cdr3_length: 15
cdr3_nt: TGCAGTGCTCCGGGGGGGTTTTCTATTTACAATGAGCAGTTCTTC
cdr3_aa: CSAPGGFSIYNEQFF

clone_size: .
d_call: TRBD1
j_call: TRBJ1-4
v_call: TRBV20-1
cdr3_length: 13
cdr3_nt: TGCAGTGCCCCGGACAGGTTTAATGAAAAACTGTTTTTT
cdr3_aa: CSAPDRFNEKLFF

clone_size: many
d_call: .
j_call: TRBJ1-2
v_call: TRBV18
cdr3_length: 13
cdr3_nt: TGTGCCAGCTCGCCGGCGCCTAACTATGGCTACACCTTC
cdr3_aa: CASSPAPNYGYTF

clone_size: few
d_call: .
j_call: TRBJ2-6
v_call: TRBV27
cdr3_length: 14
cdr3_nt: TGTGCCAGCAGTTTCTACTCTGGGGCCAACGTCCTGACTTTC
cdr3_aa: CASSFYSGANVLTF

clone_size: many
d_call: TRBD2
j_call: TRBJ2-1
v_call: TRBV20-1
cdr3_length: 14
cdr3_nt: TGCAGTGCCACAACGGCTAGCGGGAGCAATGAGCAGTTCTTC
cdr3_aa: CSATTASGSNEQFF

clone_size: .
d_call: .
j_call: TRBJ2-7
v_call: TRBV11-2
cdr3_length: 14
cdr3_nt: TGTGCCAGCAGCTTCCTGGCGGATGGCTACGAGCAGTACTTC
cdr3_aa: CASSFLADGYEQYF

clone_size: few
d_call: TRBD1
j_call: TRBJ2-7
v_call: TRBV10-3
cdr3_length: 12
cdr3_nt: TGTGCCATCGGGACAGGGATGTACGAGCAGTACTTC
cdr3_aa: CAIGTGMYEQYF

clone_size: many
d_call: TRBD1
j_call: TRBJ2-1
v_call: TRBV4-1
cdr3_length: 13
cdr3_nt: TGCGCCAGCAGCCGGGACAGCTACAATGAGCAGTTCTTC
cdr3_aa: CASSRDSYNEQFF

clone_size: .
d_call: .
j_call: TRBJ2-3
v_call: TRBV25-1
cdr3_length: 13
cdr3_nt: TGTGCCTCACTCGGGGTTAACGCAGATACGCAGTATTTT
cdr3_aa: CASLGVNADTQYF

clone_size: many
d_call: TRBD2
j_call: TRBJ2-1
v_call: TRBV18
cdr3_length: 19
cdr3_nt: TGTGCCAGCTCACCACCCAACCGAAGCGGGAGGGCGGGTTACAATGAGCAGTTCTTC
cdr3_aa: CASSPPNRSGRAGYNEQFF